The 20 T cell receptor beta chains given below trace back to one sample, sequenced in a study of CD8+ T cells in alopecia areata. Treatment specified: oral pan-JAK inhibitor, 5-10 mg twice daily. Sequencing relied on a cDNA template that was reverse transcribed from extracted RNA. Using immunoSEQ multiplex PCR, the repertoire was profiled, and TCRdb retains in-frame clones only, with some absent. The sample records some 170,000 clones, about three fifths being singletons. The source material was CD4+ T cells sorted from blood, sampled at approximately week 60, from a patient treated with tofacitinib. The receptor set was obtained from a human donor with alopecia areata.

The rearrangement links TRBV27 to TRBJ2-2, with 7 bases identical to TRBD1. Germline V CDR1 and CDR2: MNHEY, SMNVEV (reference sequence). V trimming: 6 bases; J trimming: 3 bases; junction bases outside the gene matches: 7. This CDR3 spans 15 amino acids. As DNA, the CDR3 is TGTGCCAGCAGACCCGACAGGGTGGACACCGGGGAGCTGTTTTTT. It is translated as CASRPDRVDTGELFF.

This clone was counted a few times. V is TRBV4-1 and J is TRBJ1-1; D gene uncertain. The V and J ends lost 4 bases and 7 bases respectively, with 13 bases between them. Looked up from germline, CDR1 is MGHRA and CDR2 is YSYEKL. This CDR3 contains 13 residues. The CDR3 loop is CASSLPGGSEAFF. In nucleotides, the CDR3 is TGCGCCAGCAGCCTCCCAGGTGGGAGTGAAGCTTTCTTT.

This sequence joins TRBV5-1 and TRBJ1-3, with D hard to call. V lost 0 bases and J 2 bases, leaving 9 bases between the germline ends. Germline assignment: CDR1 SGHRS and CDR2 YFSETQ. The CDR3 totals 15 residues. CDR3: CASSLGQITGNTIYF. CDR3 bases: TGCGCCAGCAGCTTGGGGCAGATCACTGGAAACACCATATATTTT.

This chain links TRBV30 with TRBJ2-3, with no clear D. The CDR3 has 14 residues. Trimming removed 4 bases at V and 0 bases at J, with 11 bases between. Germline CDR1 GTSNPN, CDR2 SVGIG (reference sequence). Written as DNA, the CDR3 is TGTGCCTGGATTATTCCACCTAGCACAGATACGCAGTATTTT. Amino acid sequence: CAWIIPPSTDTQYF.

The V and J genes are TRBV29-1 and TRBJ2-3; the D gene is possibly TRBD2 (5 bases). Deletions cut 4 bases from V and 3 bases from J, with 14 bases between. This CDR3 is built from 14 residues. CDR1 and CDR2 from the germline V gene are SQVTM and ANQGSEA. The DNA for the CDR3 is TGCAGCGTTGTCGAGGGAAGTAAAACAGATACGCAGTATTTT. It yields the protein CSVVEGSKTDTQYF.

V is TRBV7-9 and J is TRBJ1-2; D remains ambiguous. CDR1 and CDR2 (germline): SEHNR, FQNEAQ (reference sequence). V lost 5 bases, J lost 0 bases, and 16 bases lay in between. The CDR3 is 16 amino acids. As DNA, the CDR3 is TGTGCCAGCAGCCGAGGCACAGTTCCCTCTAACTATGGCTACACCTTC. Amino acids: CASSRGTVPSNYGYTF. Based on the CDR3 plus reference TRBV7-9 and TRBJ1-2, the full variable domain is DTGVSQNPRHKITKRGQNVTFRCDPISEHNRLYWYRQTLGQGPEFLTYFQNEAQLEKSRLLSDRFSAERPKGSFSTLEIQRTEQGDSAMYLCASSRGTVPSNYGYTFGSGTRLTVV.

This clone showed up just a few times. CDR3 protein: CASSHRGTRGSTDTQYF. CDR3 coding DNA: TGTGCCAGCAGCCACCGTGGGACCCGGGGGAGCACAGATACGCAGTATTTT. The rearrangement joins TRBV7-9 to TRBJ2-3; perhaps TRBD2 as D (6 bases). CDR1 and CDR2 (germline): SEHNR, FQNEAQ (reference sequence). The CDR3 is 17 amino acids. V was cut by 5 bases and J by 0 bases, with 18 bases left in between. The full variable domain, rest sourced from reference TRBV7-9 and TRBJ2-3, is DTGVSQNPRHKITKRGQNVTFRCDPISEHNRLYWYRQTLGQGPEFLTYFQNEAQLEKSRLLSDRFSAERPKGSFSTLEIQRTEQGDSAMYLCASSHRGTRGSTDTQYFGPGTRLTVL.

The V call is TRBV5-1, the J call TRBJ2-5, with a possible D match to TRBD1 (6 bases). Germline lookup yields CDR1 SGHRS and CDR2 YFSETQ. CDR3 length: 14 residues. The V and J ends lost 4 bases and 5 bases respectively, with 15 bases between them. The CDR3 coding sequence is TGCGCCAGCAGCAAAGGGACAAATGTGGAGACCCAGTACTTC. Residues: CASSKGTNVETQYF.

V gene TRBV2 combines with J gene TRBJ2-7; D call uncertain. V lost 6 bases, J lost 0 bases, and 6 bases lay in between. CDR1 and CDR2 from the germline V gene are SNHLY and FYNNEI. This CDR3 contains 12 residues. In nucleotides, the CDR3 is TGTGCCAGCAGGGCAGACTCCTACGAGCAGTACTTC. Protein sequence: CASRADSYEQYF.

This clone was counted only a few times. The rearrangement uses TRBV27 and TRBJ1-1; D is undetermined. The germline V gene has CDR1 MNHEY and CDR2 SMNVEV (reference sequence). This CDR3 spans 12 amino acids. Trimming took 3 bases from V and 7 from J, leaving 9 bases between them. The CDR3 region has the DNA TGTGCCAGCAGTTTGGGTCTGGGTGAAGCTTTCTTT. This codes for CASSLGLGEAFF.

As for this clone: Different DNA sequences within this sample yield the same CDR3. The chain recombines TRBV30 with TRBJ2-7, with 7 bases matching TRBD2. V lost 3 bases and J lost 4; bases outside the gene matches: 3. The CDR3 loop spans 12 amino acids. Germline CDR1 is GTSNPN and CDR2 is SVGIG (reference sequence). The CDR3 sequence: CAWRASGYEQYF. Written as DNA, the CDR3 is TGTGCCTGGAGAGCTAGCGGATACGAGCAGTACTTC.

The chain carries TRBV6-1 and TRBJ2-5; no reliable D call. CDR3 length equals 14 residues. The ends were cut back, 4 bases at V and 1 base at J, with 10 bases in the middle. Germline CDR1 is MNHNS and CDR2 is SASEGT. This CDR3 reads CASSVRWPQETQYF. The CDR3 DNA reads TGTGCCAGCAGTGTTCGCTGGCCCCAAGAGACCCAGTACTTC.

The table lists this clone with a few counts. The chain has TRBV29-1 and TRBJ1-5; no clear D. Germline CDR1 and CDR2: SQVTM and ANQGSEA. This CDR3 contains 15 residues. Trimming pared 2 bases from V and 2 bases from J, leaving 13 bases between. The CDR3 reads CSVELGSGGNQPQHF. The CDR3 DNA is TGCAGCGTTGAACTGGGGTCCGGTGGCAATCAGCCCCAGCATTTT.

This clone was counted only a few times. The rearrangement links TRBV5-1 to TRBJ2-7, with a possible D match to TRBD1 (6 bases). The CDR3 contains 13 residues. V was shortened by 0 bases and J by 3 bases, with 7 bases between the two germline ends. Germline CDR1 and CDR2: SGHRS and YFSETQ. CDR3 DNA sequence: TGCGCCAGCAGCTTGGGGACAGACTACGAGCAGTACTTC. Its translation is CASSLGTDYEQYF. Full variable domain (outside the CDR3, taken from reference TRBV5-1 and TRBJ2-7): KAGVTQTPRYLIKTRGQQVTLSCSPISGHRSVSWYQQTPGQGLQFLFEYFSETQRNKGNFPGRFSGRQFSNSRSEMNVSTLELGDSALYLCASSLGTDYEQYFGPGTRLTVT.

In regard to this clone: The same CDR3 is also encoded by other DNA sequences in this sample. The chain is built from TRBV30 and TRBJ1-2; D is unclear. Germline CDR1 is GTSNPN and CDR2 is SVGIG (reference sequence). CDR3 length: 12 amino acids. V shed 0 bases and J shed 4 bases, with 6 bases lying between them. The CDR3 spells CAWSVSLYGYTF. CDR3 sequence (DNA): TGTGCCTGGAGTGTAAGTCTCTATGGCTACACCTTC. Full variable domain (rest looked up from reference TRBV30 and TRBJ1-2): SQTIHQWPATLVQPVGSPLSLECTVEGTSNPNLYWYRQAAGRGLQLLFYSVGIGQISSEVPQNLSASRPQDRQFILSSKKLLLSDSGFYLCAWSVSLYGYTFGSGTRLTVV.

The chain has TRBV29-1 and TRBJ2-5, with a possible D match to TRBD1 (6 bases). CDR3 size: 14 residues. Trimming pared 8 bases from V and 1 base from J, leaving 17 bases between. Germline CDR1 SQVTM, CDR2 ANQGSEA. This chain's CDR3 is CSFWDIGAQETQYF. Written as DNA, the CDR3 is TGCAGCTTCTGGGACATCGGCGCCCAAGAGACCCAGTACTTC.

The rearrangement uses TRBV11-2 and TRBJ2-4; D unclear. The ends were cut back, 0 bases at V and 2 bases at J, with 5 bases in the middle. The CDR3 spans 14 residues. CDR1 SGHAT and CDR2 FQNNGV come from the germline V gene. The CDR3 is CASSLDGSKNIQYF. In nucleotides, the CDR3 is TGTGCCAGCAGCTTAGATGGGTCCAAAAACATTCAGTACTTC.

The chain has TRBV4-2 and TRBJ1-2, with TRBD1 as a possible D gene (6 bases). This CDR3 is 14 amino acids long. CDR1 and CDR2 from the germline V gene are LGHNA and YNFKEQ. V lost 0 bases and J lost 4, with 9 bases in between. CDR3 sequence reads: CASSQDRDIYGYTF. The CDR3 DNA follows: TGTGCCAGCAGCCAAGATAGGGACATCTATGGCTACACCTTC.

The chain carries TRBV30 and TRBJ1-3, with D unresolved. The CDR3 length is 12 residues. V lost 6 bases, J lost 0 bases, and 6 bases lay in between. Germline-derived CDR1 and CDR2 are GTSNPN and SVGIG (reference sequence). CDR3: CACHRSGNTIYF. CDR3 DNA sequence: TGTGCCTGTCACCGCTCTGGAAACACCATATATTTT.

This clone came up a few times. V and J are TRBV7-9 and TRBJ2-5; a possible D gene is TRBD1 (5 bases). From germline, CDR1 is SEHNR and CDR2 FQNEAQ (reference sequence). V lost 1 base, J lost 5 bases, and 14 bases lay in between. The CDR3 has 15 residues. The CDR3 loop is CASSLDRTHLETQYF. The CDR3 nucleotides read TGTGCCAGCAGCTTAGACAGGACGCATCTGGAGACCCAGTACTTC.